This record concerns one TCR beta chain sequence. Its specificity is not known. Expressed TCRB transcripts got sequenced, as all isolated RNA was reverse transcribed. Sequenced by immunoSEQ multiplex PCR; TCRdb stores in-frame clones only, minus some. The table includes almost 350,000 clones, roughly 9% detected once. This record comes from a study of beta chain features in type 1 diabetes. Study-wide results and limits: Shorter TCRB CDR3s, moderately but significantly so, were found in Type 1 diabetes patients in all four CD4+ subsets.

This CDR3 spans 12 amino acids. With 4 bases clipped from V and 5 bases from J, the junction kept 1 base outside the gene matches. The J gene is TRBJ1-2, the V gene TRBV23-1, with 7 positions matching TRBD1. TRBV23-1 counts as an open reading frame of uncertain function. What was sequenced was central memory CD4+ T cells from blood. The clonotype comes from a man under 40 with type 1 diabetes. CDR3 protein: CASSPGGYGYTF. The CDR3, as DNA: TGCGCCAGCAGTCCAGGGGGGTATGGCTACACCTTC.